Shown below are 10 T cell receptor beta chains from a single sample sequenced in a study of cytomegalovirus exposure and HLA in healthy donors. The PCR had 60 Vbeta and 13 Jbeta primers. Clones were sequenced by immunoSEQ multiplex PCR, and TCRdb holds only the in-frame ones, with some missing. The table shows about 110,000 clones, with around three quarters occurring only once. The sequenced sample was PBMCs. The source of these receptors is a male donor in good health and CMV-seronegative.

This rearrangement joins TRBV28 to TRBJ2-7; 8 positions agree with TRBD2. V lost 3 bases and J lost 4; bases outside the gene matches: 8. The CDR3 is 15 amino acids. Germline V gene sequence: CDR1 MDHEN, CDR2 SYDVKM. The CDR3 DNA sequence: TGTGCCAGCAGTTTTTCCGGGAGGGCCGTATACGAGCAGTACTTC. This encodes CASSFSGRAVYEQYF.

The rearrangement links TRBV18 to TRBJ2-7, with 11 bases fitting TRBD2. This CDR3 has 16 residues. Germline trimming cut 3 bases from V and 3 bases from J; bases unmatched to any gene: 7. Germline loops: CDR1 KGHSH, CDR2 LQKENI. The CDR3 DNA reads TGTGCCAGCTCACCGCTCACTAGCGGGAGTTACTACGAGCAGTACTTC. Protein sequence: CASSPLTSGSYYEQYF.

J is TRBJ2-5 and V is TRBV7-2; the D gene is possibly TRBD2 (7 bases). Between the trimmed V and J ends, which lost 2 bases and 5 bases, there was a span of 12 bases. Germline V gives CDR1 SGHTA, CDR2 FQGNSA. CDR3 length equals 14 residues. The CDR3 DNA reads TGTGCCAGCAGCTTACGGGGGGCTGGGGAGACCCAGTACTTC. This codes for CASSLRGAGETQYF.

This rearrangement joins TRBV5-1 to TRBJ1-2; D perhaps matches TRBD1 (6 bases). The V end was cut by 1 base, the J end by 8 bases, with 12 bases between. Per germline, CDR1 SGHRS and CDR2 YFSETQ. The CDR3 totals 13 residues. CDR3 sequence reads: CASSLTGRNGYTF. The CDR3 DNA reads TGCGCCAGCAGCTTGACAGGGAGAAACGGCTACACCTTC.

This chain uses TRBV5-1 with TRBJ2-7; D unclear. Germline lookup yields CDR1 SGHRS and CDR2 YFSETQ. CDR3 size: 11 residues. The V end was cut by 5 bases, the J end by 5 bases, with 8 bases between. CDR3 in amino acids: CASSYGDEQYF. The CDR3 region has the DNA TGCGCCAGCAGTTACGGAGACGAGCAGTACTTC.

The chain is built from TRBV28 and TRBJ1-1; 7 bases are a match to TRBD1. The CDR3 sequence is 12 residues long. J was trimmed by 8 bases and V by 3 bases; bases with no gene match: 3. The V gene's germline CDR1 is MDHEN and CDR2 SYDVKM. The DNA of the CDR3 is TGTGCCAGCAGTTTGGACAGGAACGAAGCTTTCTTT. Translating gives CASSLDRNEAFF.

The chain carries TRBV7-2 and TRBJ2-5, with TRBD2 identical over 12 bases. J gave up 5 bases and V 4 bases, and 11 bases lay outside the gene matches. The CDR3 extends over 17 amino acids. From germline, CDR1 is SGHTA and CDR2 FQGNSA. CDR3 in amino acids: CASSSLNLAGGGETQYF. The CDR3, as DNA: TGTGCCAGCAGCTCCCTCAACCTAGCGGGAGGGGGGGAGACCCAGTACTTC.

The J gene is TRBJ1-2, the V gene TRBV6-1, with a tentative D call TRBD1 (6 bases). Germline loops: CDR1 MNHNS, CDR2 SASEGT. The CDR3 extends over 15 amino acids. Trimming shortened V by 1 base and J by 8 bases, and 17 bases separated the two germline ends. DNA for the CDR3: TGTGCCAGCAGTGAAGTTGGGGGGCGGGAGTGGGGCTACACCTTC. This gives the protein CASSEVGGREWGYTF.

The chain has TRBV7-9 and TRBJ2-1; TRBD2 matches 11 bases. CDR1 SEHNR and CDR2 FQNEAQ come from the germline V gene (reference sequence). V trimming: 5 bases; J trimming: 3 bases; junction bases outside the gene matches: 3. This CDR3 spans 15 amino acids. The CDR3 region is CASSTSGSYYNEQFF. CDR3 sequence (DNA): TGTGCCAGCAGCACTAGCGGGAGTTACTACAATGAGCAGTTCTTC.

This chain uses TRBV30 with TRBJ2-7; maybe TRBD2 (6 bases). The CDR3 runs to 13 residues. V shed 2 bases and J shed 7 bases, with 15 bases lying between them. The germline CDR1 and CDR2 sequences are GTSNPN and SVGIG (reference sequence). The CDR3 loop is CAWSRRAFEEQYF. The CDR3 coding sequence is TGTGCCTGGAGTCGGAGGGCCTTTGAGGAGCAGTACTTC.